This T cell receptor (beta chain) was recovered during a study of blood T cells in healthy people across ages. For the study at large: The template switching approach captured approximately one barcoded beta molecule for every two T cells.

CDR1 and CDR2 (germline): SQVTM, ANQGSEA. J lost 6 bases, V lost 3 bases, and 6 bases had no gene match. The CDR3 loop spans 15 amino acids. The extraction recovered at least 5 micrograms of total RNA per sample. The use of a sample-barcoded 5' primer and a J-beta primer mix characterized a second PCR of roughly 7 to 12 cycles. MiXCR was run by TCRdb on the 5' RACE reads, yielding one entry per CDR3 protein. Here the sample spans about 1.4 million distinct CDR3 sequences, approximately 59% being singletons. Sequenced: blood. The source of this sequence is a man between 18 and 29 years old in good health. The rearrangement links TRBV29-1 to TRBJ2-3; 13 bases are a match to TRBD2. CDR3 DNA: TGCAGCGTTGAGGGGACTAGCGGGGTAGGGGATACGCAGTATTTT. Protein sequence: CSVEGTSGVGDTQYF.